The T cell receptor beta chain under discussion was sequenced for a study of vaccination and CD4 T cells after COVID-19. As for the study in general: Several convalescent patients had mild and one had severe PCR-confirmed SARS-CoV-2 disease. Findings of the study overall: Spike mono-reactivity was found in 304 of the 307 vaccine-specific clones identified in convalescent patients.

This CDR3 region has 15 residues. The junction had 8 bases not matched to a gene; V was cut back by 8 bases and J by 5 bases. The germline V gene has CDR1 MNHEY and CDR2 SVGEGT. This clonotype came up a few times. As yet, its antigen is unknown. Scientists ran DNA taken from cultured CD4+ T cells through the Oncomine TCR Beta short-read assay for sequencing. Using the QIAamp micro DNA kit, genomic DNA was extracted from the CD4+ T cells that had been cultured. TCRdb re-called the PCR reads through MiXCR, storing one row per CDR3 protein. This table has about 15,000 distinct CDR3 sequences, approximately 39% appearing once. Specified treatment: approximately nine-day PBMC culture with coronavirus spike peptide pools or control peptides (ViraFEST assay).

This specimen was CD4+ T cells from blood, cultured in vitro, taken before SARS-CoV-2 vaccination. The chain has TRBV6-2 or TRBV6-3 and TRBJ2-5; 13 bases fit TRBD2. The sequence was collected from a human donor who had recovered from COVID-19. CDR3 bases: TGTGCCAGCCAACTAGCGGGAGGGCGAGGGGAGACCCAGTACTTC. Protein sequence: CASQLAGGRGETQYF.